Presented here are 14 T cell receptor beta chains from one specimen sequenced in a study of T cells expressing NK-cell markers. For each CDR3 protein, TCRdb gives one entry from its re-call of the 5' RACE reads, without DNA. Here the sample table reports 350,000 to 450,000 distinct CDR3 sequences. The material sequenced was blood T cells: a sorted CD56 or NKG2C T cell subset, CD4+ or CD8+ T cells, or bulk PBMC T cells (not recorded which). The receptors derive from a man between 18 and 69 years old in good health.

This rearrangement joins TRBV20-1 to TRBJ2-1; TCRdb indicates TRBD1, and absent DNA this call remains unverified. The CDR3 runs to 12 residues. The germline gives CDR1 DFQATT, CDR2 SNEGSKA (reference sequence). CDR3: CSADRDGNEQFF.

The chain joins TRBV20-1 to TRBJ2-3; TCRdb's assignment of TRBD1 cannot be checked, as there is no DNA. The CDR3 has 15 amino acids. Per germline, CDR1 DFQATT and CDR2 SNEGSKA (reference sequence). The CDR3: CSARSDRGWSDTQYF.

The chain carries TRBV6-1 and TRBJ2-7; TCRdb selects TRBD2, and the lack of DNA leaves this call unchecked. The CDR3 is made up of 13 amino acids. Germline V CDR1 and CDR2: MNHNS, SASEGT. The CDR3 sequence is CASKTSGPYEQYF.

The chain combines TRBV27 with TRBJ1-5. The CDR3 is made up of 11 amino acids. Germline V lookup: CDR1 MNHEY, CDR2 SMNVEV (reference sequence). The CDR3 sequence: CASSPKLTQHF.

V is TRBV5-1 and J is TRBJ1-3; TCRdb gives TRBD1 as the D gene, but with no DNA this cannot be confirmed. The germline V gene has CDR1 SGHRS and CDR2 YFSETQ. The CDR3 spans 15 residues. The CDR3 loop is CASSQGRNSGNTIYF.

The chain recombines TRBV15 with TRBJ2-4; the D gene TCRdb calls, TRBD2, cannot be checked with no DNA. This CDR3 region has 17 residues. Per germline, CDR1 LNHNV and CDR2 YYDKDF (reference sequence). The CDR3 here is CATSTLGEVSGKNIQYF.

The chain is built from TRBV7-9 and TRBJ1-1; with no DNA, the TCRdb D assignment of TRBD1 cannot be verified. This CDR3 contains 13 residues. Germline CDR1 and CDR2: SEHNR and FQNEAQ (reference sequence). CDR3 loop: CASRGTKGTEAFF.

The V call is TRBV6-5, the J call TRBJ1-6. This CDR3 spans 15 amino acids. Germline lookup yields CDR1 MNHEY and CDR2 SVGAGI. The chain's CDR3 is CASSIHLSYNSPLHF.

The chain couples TRBV28 to TRBJ2-2; TCRdb names TRBD1, which stays unverified in the absence of DNA. The V gene's germline CDR1 is MDHEN and CDR2 SYDVKM. This CDR3 contains 16 residues. CDR3 protein: CASSFGGGENTGELFF.

The genes are TRBV7-8 and TRBJ2-2; the D call of TRBD1 rests on TCRdb alone, since no DNA is present to check it. The CDR3 spans 15 residues. Per germline, CDR1 SGHVS and CDR2 FQNEAQ. The CDR3 here is CASSSGQGRSGELFF.

V and J are TRBV11-1 and TRBJ2-7. Looked up from germline, CDR1 is SGHAT and CDR2 is FQDESV (reference sequence). The CDR3 covers 15 residues. CDR3 amino acids: CASSFHSFNSYEQYF.

This rearrangement joins TRBV20-1 to TRBJ1-1. The CDR3 has 12 residues. Germline V lookup: CDR1 DFQATT, CDR2 SNEGSKA (reference sequence). The CDR3 sequence is CSASMTSPEAFF.

The chain joins TRBV5-1 to TRBJ1-2. The CDR3 contains 15 residues. Germline V gene sequence: CDR1 SGHRS, CDR2 YFSETQ. The CDR3 is CASSPKTRSPTGYTF.

The V gene is TRBV7-9, the J gene TRBJ2-5; no DNA is available, so the TRBD1 call from TCRdb remains unchecked. CDR1 SEHNR and CDR2 FQNEAQ come from the germline V gene (reference sequence). The CDR3 sequence is 15 residues long. This chain's CDR3 is CATLFLGGNQETQYF.